The sequence of this T cell receptor beta chain was determined in a study of T cell changes during pregnancy in multiple sclerosis. Assay used: immunoSEQ multiplex PCR; TCRdb lists only in-frame clones, some missing. The repertoire holds roughly 110,000 clones, 92% seen once, with roughly 0.82% in the top ten. The CDR3 extends over 14 amino acids. After removal of 0 bases from V and 6 bases from J, the junction contained 1 base not matched to a gene. Looked up from germline, CDR1 is SGHKS and CDR2 is YYEKEE (reference sequence). This material consisted of peripheral blood, taken in the third trimester of pregnancy. The genes are TRBV5-5 and TRBJ1-1; 11 bases match TRBD1. The TCR sequence derives from a female donor in good health, enrolled as a control in a pregnancy study. This CDR3 reads CASSLGTGGSEAFF. The CDR3 DNA reads as TGTGCCAGCAGCTTGGGGACAGGGGGCTCTGAAGCTTTCTTT.